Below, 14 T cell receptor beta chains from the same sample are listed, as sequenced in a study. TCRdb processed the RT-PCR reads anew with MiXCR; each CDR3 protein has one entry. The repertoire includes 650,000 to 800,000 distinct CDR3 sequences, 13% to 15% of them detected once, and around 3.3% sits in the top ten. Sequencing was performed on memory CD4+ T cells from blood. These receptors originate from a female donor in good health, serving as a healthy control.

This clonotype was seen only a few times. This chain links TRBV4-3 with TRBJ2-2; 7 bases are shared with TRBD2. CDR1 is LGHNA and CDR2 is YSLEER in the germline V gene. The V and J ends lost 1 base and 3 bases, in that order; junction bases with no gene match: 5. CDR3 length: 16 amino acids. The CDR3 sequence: CASSQATSWDTGELFF. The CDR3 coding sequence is TGCGCCAGCAGCCAAGCGACTAGCTGGGACACCGGGGAGCTGTTTTTT.

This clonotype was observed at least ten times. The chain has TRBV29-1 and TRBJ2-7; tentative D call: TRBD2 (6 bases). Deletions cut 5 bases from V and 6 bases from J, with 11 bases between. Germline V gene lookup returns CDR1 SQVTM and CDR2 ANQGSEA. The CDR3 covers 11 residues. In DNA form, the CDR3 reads TGCAGCGTTTCGACTAGTGGCGAGCAGTACTTC. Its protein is CSVSTSGEQYF.

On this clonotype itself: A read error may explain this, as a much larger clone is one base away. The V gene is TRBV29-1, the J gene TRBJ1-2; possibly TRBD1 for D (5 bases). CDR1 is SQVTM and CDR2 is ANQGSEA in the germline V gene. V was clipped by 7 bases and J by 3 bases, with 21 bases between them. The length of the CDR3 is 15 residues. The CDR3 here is CSARDASSGDYGYTF. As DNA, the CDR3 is TGCAGCGCGAGGGACGCCTCCTCGGGGGACTATGGCTACACCTTC.

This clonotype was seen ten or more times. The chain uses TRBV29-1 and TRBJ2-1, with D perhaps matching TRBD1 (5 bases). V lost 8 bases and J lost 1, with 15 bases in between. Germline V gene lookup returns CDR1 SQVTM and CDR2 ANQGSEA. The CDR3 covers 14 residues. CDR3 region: CSTRGTDSYNEQFF. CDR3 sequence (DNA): TGCAGCACAAGGGGCACCGATTCCTACAATGAGCAGTTCTTC.

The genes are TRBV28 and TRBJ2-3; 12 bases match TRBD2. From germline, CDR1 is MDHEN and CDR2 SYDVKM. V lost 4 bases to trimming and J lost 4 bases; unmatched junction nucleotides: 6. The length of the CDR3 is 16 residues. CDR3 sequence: CASSSRLAGDSDTQYF. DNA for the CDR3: TGTGCCAGCAGTTCAAGACTAGCGGGAGACTCAGATACGCAGTATTTT.

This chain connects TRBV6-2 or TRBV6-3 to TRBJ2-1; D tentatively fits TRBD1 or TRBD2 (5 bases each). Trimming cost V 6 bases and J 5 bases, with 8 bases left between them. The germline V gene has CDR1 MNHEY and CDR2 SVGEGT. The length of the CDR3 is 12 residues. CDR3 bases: TGTGCCAGCAGGGGACGCCACAATGAGCAGTTCTTC. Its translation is CASRGRHNEQFF.

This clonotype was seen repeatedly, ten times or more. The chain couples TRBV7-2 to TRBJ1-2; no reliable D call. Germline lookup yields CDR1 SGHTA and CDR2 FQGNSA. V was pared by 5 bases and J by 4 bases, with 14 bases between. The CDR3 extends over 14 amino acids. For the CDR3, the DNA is TGTGCCAGCAGCGCCATGTCGATTGCCTATGGCTACACCTTC. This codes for CASSAMSIAYGYTF.

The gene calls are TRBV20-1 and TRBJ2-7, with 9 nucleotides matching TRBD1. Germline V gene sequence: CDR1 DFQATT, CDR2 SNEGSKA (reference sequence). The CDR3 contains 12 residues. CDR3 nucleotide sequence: TGCAGCGGACAGGGGAACTCCTACGAGCAGTACTTC. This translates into CSGQGNSYEQYF.

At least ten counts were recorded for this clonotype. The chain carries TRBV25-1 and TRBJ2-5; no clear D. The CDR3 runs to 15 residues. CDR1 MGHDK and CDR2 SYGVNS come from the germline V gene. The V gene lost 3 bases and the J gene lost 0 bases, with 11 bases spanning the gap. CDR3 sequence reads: CASSEATSDQETQYF. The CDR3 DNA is TGTGCCAGCAGTGAGGCGACCTCTGACCAAGAGACCCAGTACTTC.

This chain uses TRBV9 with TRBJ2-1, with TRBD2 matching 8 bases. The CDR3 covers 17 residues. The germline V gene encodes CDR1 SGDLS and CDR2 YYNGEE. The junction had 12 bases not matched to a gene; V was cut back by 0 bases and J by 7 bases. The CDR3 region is CASSVEGDSGIRNEQFF. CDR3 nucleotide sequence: TGTGCCAGCAGCGTAGAAGGAGATAGCGGGATCCGTAATGAGCAGTTCTTC.

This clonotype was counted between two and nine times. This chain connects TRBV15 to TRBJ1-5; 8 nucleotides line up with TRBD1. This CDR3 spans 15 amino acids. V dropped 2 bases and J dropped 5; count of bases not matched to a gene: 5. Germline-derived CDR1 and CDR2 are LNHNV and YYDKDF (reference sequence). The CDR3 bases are TGTGCCACCAGCAGAAATGACAGGGGCTATCAGCCCCAGCATTTT. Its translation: CATSRNDRGYQPQHF.

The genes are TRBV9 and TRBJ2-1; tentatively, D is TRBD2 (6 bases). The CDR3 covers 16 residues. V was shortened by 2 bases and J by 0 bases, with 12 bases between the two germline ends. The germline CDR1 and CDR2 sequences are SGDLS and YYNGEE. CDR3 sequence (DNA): TGTGCCAGCAGCGTGTCTGGCGGGAACTCCTACAATGAGCAGTTCTTC. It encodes CASSVSGGNSYNEQFF.

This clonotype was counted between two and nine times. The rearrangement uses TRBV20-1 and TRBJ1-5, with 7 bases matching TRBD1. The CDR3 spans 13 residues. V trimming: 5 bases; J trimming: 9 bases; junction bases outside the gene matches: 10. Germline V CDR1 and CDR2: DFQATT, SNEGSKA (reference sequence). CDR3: CSAARDSLRPQHF. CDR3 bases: TGCAGTGCTGCCCGGGACAGCCTGCGGCCCCAGCATTTT.

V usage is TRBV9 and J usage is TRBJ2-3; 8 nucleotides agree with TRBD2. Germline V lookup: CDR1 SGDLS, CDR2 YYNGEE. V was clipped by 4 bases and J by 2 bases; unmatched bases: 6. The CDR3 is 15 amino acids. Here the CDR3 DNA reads TGTGCCAGCAGCTTTGCGGGAGGCACCACAGATACGCAGTATTTT. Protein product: CASSFAGGTTDTQYF.